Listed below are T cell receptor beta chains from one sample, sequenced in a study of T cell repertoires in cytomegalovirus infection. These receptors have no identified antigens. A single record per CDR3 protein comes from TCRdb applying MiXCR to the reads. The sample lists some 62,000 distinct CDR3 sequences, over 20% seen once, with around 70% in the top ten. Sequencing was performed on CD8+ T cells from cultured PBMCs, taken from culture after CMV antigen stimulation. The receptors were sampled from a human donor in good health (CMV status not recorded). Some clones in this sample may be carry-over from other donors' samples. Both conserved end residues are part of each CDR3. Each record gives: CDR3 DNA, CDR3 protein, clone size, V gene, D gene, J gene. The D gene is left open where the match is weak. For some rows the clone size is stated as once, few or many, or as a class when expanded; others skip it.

DNA: TGCGCCAGCAGCCAAGATAGGACAGGGGCCGTCACTGAAGCTTTCTTT
CDR3: CASSQDRTGAVTEAFF
size: few
V: TRBV4-3
D: TRBD1
J: TRBJ1-1

DNA: TGTGCCAGCAGCCCCGAGGACAGGAGATACGAGCAGTACTTC
CDR3: CASSPEDRRYEQYF
size: -
V: TRBV7-9
D: TRBD1
J: TRBJ2-7

DNA: TGTGCCAGCAGCTCACCAACCGGGACTAGAAGCACAGATACGCAGTATTTT
CDR3: CASSSPTGTRSTDTQYF
size: -
V: TRBV7-2
D: TRBD2
J: TRBJ2-3

DNA: TGTGCCAGCAGTTACGCTCGCGCCTCTGGGGCCAACGTCCTGACTTTC
CDR3: CASSYARASGANVLTF
size: few
V: TRBV6-5
D: -
J: TRBJ2-6

DNA: TGCGCCAGCAGCCAAGCGGGGGCAAATTCACCCCTCCACTTT
CDR3: CASSQAGANSPLHF
size: many
V: TRBV4-1
D: -
J: TRBJ1-6

DNA: TGTGCCAGCAGTTTGGGGGGGCTCGAGCAGTACTTC
CDR3: CASSLGGLEQYF
size: -
V: TRBV12-3/TRBV12-4
D: -
J: TRBJ2-7

DNA: TGTGCCAGCAGCCTTCGACAGGGCGGCGAGCAGTACTTC
CDR3: CASSLRQGGEQYF
size: -
V: TRBV7-6
D: TRBD1
J: TRBJ2-7

DNA: TGTGCCAGCAGCTTATTAGCGGGGGGGGAAGAGACCCAGTACTTC
CDR3: CASSLLAGGEETQYF
size: -
V: TRBV7-8
D: TRBD2
J: TRBJ2-5

DNA: TGTGCCAGCAGCGAACAGGGGGACGGCTACACCTTC
CDR3: CASSEQGDGYTF
size: -
V: TRBV12-3/TRBV12-4
D: TRBD1
J: TRBJ1-2

DNA: TGTGCCACAGGGGGGGGGCGGAGGACTGAAGCTTTCTTT
CDR3: CATGGGRRTEAFF
size: few
V: TRBV6-1
D: TRBD1
J: TRBJ1-1

DNA: TGCGCCAGCAGCCCGTCGAGGCTAGAGGGTACCTACGAGCAGTACTTC
CDR3: CASSPSRLEGTYEQYF
size: -
V: TRBV4-3
D: -
J: TRBJ2-7

DNA: TGTGCCAGCAGTTTACTCACGGAGAACACTGAAGCTTTCTTT
CDR3: CASSLLTENTEAFF
size: many
V: TRBV6-5
D: -
J: TRBJ1-1

DNA: TGTGCCAGCAGCTCCCCAATCCCCGCTCTCTCCGAGCAGTACTTC
CDR3: CASSSPIPALSEQYF
size: few
V: TRBV7-9
D: -
J: TRBJ2-7

DNA: TGTGCCAGCAGCCAAGAAGGCTCTCAAAGGGATGAGCAGTTCTTC
CDR3: CASSQEGSQRDEQFF
size: few
V: TRBV4-2
D: -
J: TRBJ2-1

DNA: TGCGCCAGCAGCCAAAGCCCTCCGGGACAAGAAGCTTTCTTT
CDR3: CASSQSPPGQEAFF
size: few
V: TRBV4-1
D: -
J: TRBJ1-1

DNA: TGTGCCAGCAGCTTAGTCGGGGGTGCCACCGGGGAGCTGTTTTTT
CDR3: CASSLVGGATGELFF
size: -
V: TRBV7-2
D: -
J: TRBJ2-2

DNA: TGCGCCAGCAGCTTGGACAGGAACAACGAGCAGTACTTC
CDR3: CASSLDRNNEQYF
size: -
V: TRBV5-1
D: -
J: TRBJ2-7

DNA: TGTGCCAGCAGCCAAGACCATTTGACAGGTAACACTGAAGCTTTCTTT
CDR3: CASSQDHLTGNTEAFF
size: medium-sized
V: TRBV7-6
D: -
J: TRBJ1-1

DNA: TGTGCCAGCAGCCCCGGCAGGGGCAATGAGCAGTTCTTC
CDR3: CASSPGRGNEQFF
size: many
V: TRBV7-6
D: -
J: TRBJ2-1

DNA: TGTGCCAGCAGTTTAAAGTACGGCAAAAACAGGCAGTACTTC
CDR3: CASSLKYGKNRQYF
size: -
V: TRBV28
D: -
J: TRBJ2-4

DNA: TGTGCCAGCAGCCAGCAGGACTGGAACACCGGGGAGCTGTTTTTT
CDR3: CASSQQDWNTGELFF
size: -
V: TRBV7-6
D: -
J: TRBJ2-2

DNA: TGTGCCAGCAGCCCGGTGTGGAGACCTCAAGAGACCCAGTACTTC
CDR3: CASSPVWRPQETQYF
size: -
V: TRBV7-8
D: -
J: TRBJ2-5

DNA: TGTGCCAGCGTCTCCCCACTGAGACAGGGATCCTCTGGCTACACCTTC
CDR3: CASVSPLRQGSSGYTF
size: -
V: TRBV2
D: TRBD1
J: TRBJ1-2

DNA: TGTGCCAGCAGCTTATGGAGCAGGGATATTTTCTACGAGCAGTACTTC
CDR3: CASSLWSRDIFYEQYF
size: few
V: TRBV11-3
D: -
J: TRBJ2-7

DNA: TGTGCCAGCAGCTGGGGACACTTGAACACTGAAGCTTTCTTT
CDR3: CASSWGHLNTEAFF
size: -
V: TRBV5-6
D: -
J: TRBJ1-1

DNA: TGTGCCACCAGCCCGGTAACGGGCTACGAGCAGTACTTC
CDR3: CATSPVTGYEQYF
size: -
V: TRBV15
D: -
J: TRBJ2-7

DNA: TGCGCCAGCAGCCAAGGGGACGGAGTACGGGAAAAACTGTTTTTT
CDR3: CASSQGDGVREKLFF
size: few
V: TRBV4-1
D: -
J: TRBJ1-4

DNA: TGTGCCAGCAGCTCCGACAGGGACCCTACCTATGGCTACACCTTC
CDR3: CASSSDRDPTYGYTF
size: few
V: TRBV11-2
D: TRBD1
J: TRBJ1-2

DNA: TGTGCCAGCAGCGTTAAATTGAGCTCCTACAATGAGCAGTTCTTC
CDR3: CASSVKLSSYNEQFF
size: few
V: TRBV7-8
D: -
J: TRBJ2-1

DNA: TGCGCCAGCAGCCTCTCGGAGGGTCTGGGAGACACCATATATTTT
CDR3: CASSLSEGLGDTIYF
size: few
V: TRBV4-3
D: -
J: TRBJ1-3

DNA: TGCGCCAGCAGCCAGCAGGGTATTGAAGCTTTCTTT
CDR3: CASSQQGIEAFF
size: few
V: TRBV4-1
D: -
J: TRBJ1-1

DNA: TGTGCCAGCAGGGGGCAGGCTCCTAGCACAGATACGCAGTATTTT
CDR3: CASRGQAPSTDTQYF
size: few
V: TRBV7-9
D: -
J: TRBJ2-3

DNA: TGTGCCAGCAGCTTAAGACTAGCGGGACCCCCCCCTAACACCGGGGAGCTGTTTTTT
CDR3: CASSLRLAGPPPNTGELFF
size: few
V: TRBV7-3
D: TRBD2
J: TRBJ2-2

DNA: TGTGCCAGCAGCTGGACAGGGAACCTTCGAAATGAGCAGTTCTTC
CDR3: CASSWTGNLRNEQFF
size: many
V: TRBV11-2
D: TRBD1
J: TRBJ2-1

DNA: TGTGCCAGCAGCGGAGTCCCAGTGAACACCGGGGAGCTGTTTTTT
CDR3: CASSGVPVNTGELFF
size: -
V: TRBV7-2
D: -
J: TRBJ2-2

DNA: TGTGCCAGCAGTTATGCACAGGTCAGCACAGATACGCAGTATTTT
CDR3: CASSYAQVSTDTQYF
size: -
V: TRBV6-2/TRBV6-3
D: -
J: TRBJ2-3

DNA: TGTGCCAGCCGAAAGGGAAGTACCTACGAGCAGTACTTC
CDR3: CASRKGSTYEQYF
size: few
V: TRBV5-6
D: -
J: TRBJ2-7

DNA: TGTGCCAGCAGCCCGCAGGGTATTGGACTAGAGCAGTACTTC
CDR3: CASSPQGIGLEQYF
size: -
V: TRBV7-6
D: -
J: TRBJ2-7

DNA: TGTGCCAGCAGCTACGAAACAGGGGGTGGCACTGAAGCTTTCTTT
CDR3: CASSYETGGGTEAFF
size: -
V: TRBV6-5
D: TRBD1
J: TRBJ1-1

DNA: TGTGCCAGCAGTGTTGGGGGATCGAACACTGAAGCTTTCTTT
CDR3: CASSVGGSNTEAFF
size: -
V: TRBV2
D: -
J: TRBJ1-1